The 20 T cell receptor beta chains given below trace back to one sample, sequenced in a study of chronic HIV infection and antiretroviral therapy. Using its own MiXCR run on the 5' RACE reads, TCRdb lists one record per CDR3 protein. The sample contains about 48,000 distinct CDR3 sequences, 19% of which appear only once. Sequenced material: peripheral blood. Receptor source: an adult who had HIV and had not received antiretroviral therapy, or was an uninfected healthy control (not recorded which).

The rearrangement uses TRBV5-1 and TRBJ1-1, with D tentatively TRBD1 (6 bases). The CDR3 runs 14 residues. V lost 0 bases, J lost 6 bases, and 12 bases lay in between. Per germline, CDR1 SGHRS and CDR2 YFSETQ. In DNA, the CDR3 is TGCGCCAGCAGCTTGGACAGGGTCGAATCTGAAGCTTTCTTT. Translation gives CASSLDRVESEAFF.

The V gene is TRBV12-3 or TRBV12-4, the J gene TRBJ2-5, with D possibly being TRBD2 (6 bases). This CDR3 is built from 14 residues. V lost 3 bases and J 2 bases, leaving 10 bases between the germline ends. The CDR3 loop is CASSFGAGQETQYF. The CDR3 coding sequence is TGTGCCAGCAGTTTTGGGGCGGGACAAGAGACCCAGTACTTC.

V usage is TRBV7-8 and J usage is TRBJ1-1, with TRBD1 matching 7 bases. In germline, CDR1 is SGHVS, CDR2 FQNEAQ. The CDR3 is 17 residues long. V trimming: 0 bases; J trimming: 0 bases; junction bases outside the gene matches: 7. The CDR3 loop is CASSLAGGAGVNTEAFF. The CDR3 nucleotides are TGTGCCAGCAGCTTAGCAGGGGGCGCGGGGGTGAACACTGAAGCTTTCTTT.

This chain uses TRBV29-1 with TRBJ2-2, with 7 bases that match TRBD2. The CDR3 has 15 amino acids. CDR1 and CDR2 (germline): SQVTM, ANQGSEA. Germline trimming cut 5 bases from V and 2 bases from J; bases unmatched to any gene: 8. CDR3 loop: CSVSWLAANTGELFF. CDR3 DNA: TGCAGCGTTTCCTGGCTAGCGGCTAACACCGGGGAGCTGTTTTTT.

This clonotype was seen more than once but under ten times. This chain joins TRBV28 and TRBJ2-7; D uncertain. Germline loops: CDR1 MDHEN, CDR2 SYDVKM. With 5 bases removed from V and 3 bases from J, the gap between germline ends came to 20 bases. The CDR3 has 16 residues. CDR3 nucleotides: TGTGCCAGCAGTCATACCAAAAAGTGGGCCGACTACGAGCAGTACTTC. This sequence encodes CASSHTKKWADYEQYF.

This clonotype was detected a few times. This chain links TRBV20-1 with TRBJ2-5; D possibly corresponds to TRBD2 (6 bases). Germline values: CDR1 DFQATT, CDR2 SNEGSKA (reference sequence). The CDR3 has 14 residues. V lost 3 bases, J lost 5 bases, and 16 bases lay in between. The CDR3 DNA sequence: TGCAGTGCTAGCCCCGGGACCGCGGGGGAGACCCAGTACTTC. Its translation is CSASPGTAGETQYF.

This clonotype has a handful of counts. One junction end does not reproduce the germline sequence, and a read error may be involved. The V call is TRBV28, the J call TRBJ1-5; D is possibly TRBD1 (5 bases). Germline V gene sequence: CDR1 MDHEN, CDR2 SYDVKM. This CDR3 contains 14 residues. This CDR3 is CAGRPGLSNQPQHF. CDR3 nucleotide sequence: TGTGCCGGCAGACCGGGACTTAGCAATCAGCCCCAGCATTTT.

The gene calls are TRBV29-1 and TRBJ2-7; tentative D call: TRBD1 (6 bases). Deletions cut 7 bases from V and 6 bases from J, with 13 bases between. The germline gives CDR1 SQVTM, CDR2 ANQGSEA. The CDR3 spans 11 residues. DNA for the CDR3: TGCAGCGGAGCCCAGGGGAGCGAGCAGTACTTC. It translates to CSGAQGSEQYF.

The chain has TRBV29-1 and TRBJ2-7; TRBD2 is a possible D gene (6 bases). Trimming pared 8 bases from V and 3 bases from J, leaving 17 bases between. The CDR3 contains 13 residues. Germline CDR1 is SQVTM and CDR2 is ANQGSEA. The CDR3, as DNA: TGCAGCCCGGAGCCTTGGACTAACTACGAGCAGTACTTC. Translation: CSPEPWTNYEQYF.

The table lists this clonotype with a few counts. The chain recombines TRBV28 with TRBJ2-3, with 8 positions matching TRBD2. V shed 10 bases, J shed 4 bases, and the junction held 13 bases outside the gene matches. The CDR3 runs 15 residues. Germline V gene lookup returns CDR1 MDHEN and CDR2 SYDVKM. As DNA, the CDR3 is TGTGCCACCTTACAGTTAGGACTAGCCTCAGATACGCAGTATTTT. Protein sequence: CATLQLGLASDTQYF.

CDR3 loop: CASGVAYEQYF. CDR3 bases: TGTGCCAGCGGGGTCGCCTACGAGCAGTACTTC. J is TRBJ2-7 and V is TRBV28; no clear D. CDR3 length equals 11 residues. Germline CDR1 reads MDHEN; CDR2 reads SYDVKM. Deletions cut 8 bases from V and 2 bases from J, with 7 bases between.

The rearrangement joins TRBV6-5 to TRBJ2-6; the D is unclear. Germline values: CDR1 MNHEY, CDR2 SVGAGI. Trimming stripped 8 bases from V and 5 bases from J, with 16 bases between. The CDR3 runs 15 residues. The CDR3 loop reads CASGEGKAWANVLTF. The CDR3 DNA follows: TGTGCCAGCGGTGAAGGTAAAGCCTGGGCCAACGTCCTGACTTTC.

The chain combines TRBV28 with TRBJ2-7, with TRBD2 as a possible D gene (7 bases). V was pared by 5 bases and J by 4 bases, with 15 bases between. Germline V gene lookup returns CDR1 MDHEN and CDR2 SYDVKM. The CDR3 is made up of 14 amino acids. CDR3 protein: CASSLGGLLYEQYF. CDR3 bases: TGTGCCAGCAGTCTCGGGGGGCTCCTGTACGAGCAGTACTTC. The full variable domain, in which reference TRBV28 and TRBJ2-7 provide the parts outside the CDR3, is DVKVTQSSRYLVKRTGEKVFLECVQDMDHENMFWYRQDPGLGLRLIYFSYDVKMKEKGDIPEGYSVSREKKERFSLILESASTNQTSMYLCASSLGGLLYEQYFGPGTRLTVT.

This clonotype was observed a handful of times. The rearrangement links TRBV4-1 to TRBJ1-5; a weak D match, TRBD1 (6 bases). This CDR3 has 17 residues. Germline V gene data show CDR1 as MGHRA and CDR2 as YSYEKL. Trimming removed 3 bases from V and 2 bases from J, with 17 bases in between. The DNA of the CDR3 is TGCGCCAGCAGCCAGGGTTGGAGCGGGGGGCGCAATCAGCCCCAGCATTTT. Translation gives CASSQGWSGGRNQPQHF.

Only a few counts were recorded for this clonotype. The gene calls are TRBV20-1 and TRBJ1-2, with a weak D call TRBD1 (5 bases). Trimming stripped 5 bases from V and 2 bases from J, with 12 bases between. Germline CDR1 is DFQATT and CDR2 is SNEGSKA (reference sequence). The CDR3 has 13 residues. The CDR3 region has the DNA TGCAGTGCTCCCCTGGGGCAGAACTATGGCTACACCTTC. Translation: CSAPLGQNYGYTF.

This clonotype was observed a handful of times. The V and J genes are TRBV4-1 and TRBJ2-1; 12 bases are shared with TRBD2. The J segment lost 9 bases and the V segment lost 4 bases, leaving 10 bases of the junction unmatched. The germline gives CDR1 MGHRA, CDR2 YSYEKL. The CDR3 extends over 16 amino acids. The CDR3 loop reads CASSLPGLAGRGEQFF. The CDR3, as DNA: TGCGCCAGCAGCCTACCCGGACTAGCGGGAAGGGGTGAGCAGTTCTTC.

This clonotype was counted between two and nine times. The rearrangement links TRBV2 to TRBJ1-1; TRBD1 matches 7 bases. Germline CDR1 and CDR2: SNHLY and FYNNEI. V was pared by 7 bases and J by 4 bases, with 0 bases of the junction left unmatched. The length of the CDR3 is 11 residues. The CDR3 reads CASTGGTEAFF. CDR3 DNA sequence: TGTGCCAGCACAGGGGGCACTGAAGCTTTCTTT.

This clonotype has only a few counts. V is TRBV2 and J is TRBJ2-3; a possible D gene is TRBD2 (5 bases). Trimming pared 5 bases from V and 0 bases from J, leaving 12 bases between. The CDR3 spans 15 residues. Germline V gene data show CDR1 as SNHLY and CDR2 as FYNNEI. This CDR3 is CASSRAETSTDTQYF. CDR3 in DNA: TGTGCCAGCAGTAGAGCGGAAACTAGCACAGATACGCAGTATTTT.

This clonotype was seen a few times. The gene calls are TRBV28 and TRBJ1-6; 7 bases are shared with TRBD1. Germline V gene data show CDR1 as MDHEN and CDR2 as SYDVKM. The CDR3 contains 14 residues. V was clipped by 7 bases and J by 7 bases; unmatched bases: 7. The CDR3: CASTHRGLNSPLHF. The CDR3 DNA reads as TGTGCCAGCACCCACAGGGGTCTAAATTCACCCCTCCACTTT.

This clonotype was observed a handful of times. The V and J genes are TRBV29-1 and TRBJ2-3; the D is unclear. V was trimmed by 7 bases and J by 0 bases, leaving 17 bases between them. Germline CDR1 and CDR2: SQVTM and ANQGSEA. The CDR3 runs 15 residues. The CDR3 DNA follows: TGCAGCGCCCCTAACCTGGGCCAAAGCACAGATACGCAGTATTTT. This encodes CSAPNLGQSTDTQYF.